This T cell receptor (beta chain) was recovered during a study of yellow fever vaccine responses in identical twins. The CDR3 totals 14 residues. Germline V gene sequence: CDR1 LNHNV, CDR2 YYDKDF (reference sequence). Trimming shortened V by 4 bases and J by 4 bases, and 11 bases separated the two germline ends. TCRdb passed the RT-PCR reads through MiXCR, listing each CDR3 protein once. The sample yields some 35,000 distinct CDR3 sequences, 45% to 65% seen once. The sample consisted of T cells from blood (PBMCs), unsorted or a sorted subset (not recorded which), taken before or after yellow fever vaccination (not recorded which). The TCR sequence derives from a woman aged 18-29 years who received the yellow fever vaccine. This chain joins TRBV15 and TRBJ1-5; possibly TRBD1 for D (5 bases). Here the CDR3 reads CATSIGTENQPQHF. CDR3 bases: TGTGCCACCAGCATCGGGACCGAAAATCAGCCCCAGCATTTT.